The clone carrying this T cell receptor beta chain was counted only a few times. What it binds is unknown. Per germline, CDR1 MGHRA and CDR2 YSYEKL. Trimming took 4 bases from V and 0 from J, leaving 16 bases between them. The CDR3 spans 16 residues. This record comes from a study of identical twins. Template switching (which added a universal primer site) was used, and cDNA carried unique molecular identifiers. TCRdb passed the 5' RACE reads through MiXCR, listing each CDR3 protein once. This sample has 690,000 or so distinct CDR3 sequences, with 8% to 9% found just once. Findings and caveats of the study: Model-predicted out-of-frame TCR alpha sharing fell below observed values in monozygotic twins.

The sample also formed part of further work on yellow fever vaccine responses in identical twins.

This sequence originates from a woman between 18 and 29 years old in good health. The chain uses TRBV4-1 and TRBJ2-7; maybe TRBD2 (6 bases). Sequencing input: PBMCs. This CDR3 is CASSLRPPGVSYEQYF. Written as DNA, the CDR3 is TGCGCCAGCAGCCTTAGGCCGCCGGGGGTCTCCTACGAGCAGTACTTC.